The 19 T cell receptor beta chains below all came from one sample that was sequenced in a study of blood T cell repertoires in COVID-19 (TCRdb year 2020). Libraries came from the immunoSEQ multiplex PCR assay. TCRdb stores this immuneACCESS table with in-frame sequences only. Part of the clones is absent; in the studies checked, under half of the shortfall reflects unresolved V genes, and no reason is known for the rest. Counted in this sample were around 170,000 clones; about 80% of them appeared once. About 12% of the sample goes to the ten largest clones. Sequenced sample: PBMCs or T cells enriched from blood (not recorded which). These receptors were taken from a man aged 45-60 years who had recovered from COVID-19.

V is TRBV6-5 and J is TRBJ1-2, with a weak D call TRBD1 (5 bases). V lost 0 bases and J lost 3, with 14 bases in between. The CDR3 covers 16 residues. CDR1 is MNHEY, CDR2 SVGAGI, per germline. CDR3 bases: TGTGCCAGCAGTTACTCACGCAGGGTGGTGGACTATGGCTACACCTTC. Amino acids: CASSYSRRVVDYGYTF.

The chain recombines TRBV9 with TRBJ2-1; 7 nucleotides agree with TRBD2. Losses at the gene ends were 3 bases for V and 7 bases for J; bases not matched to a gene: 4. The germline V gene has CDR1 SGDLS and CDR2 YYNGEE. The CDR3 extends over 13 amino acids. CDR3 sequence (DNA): TGTGCCAGCAGCGGGGGAGGGGCAAATGAGCAGTTCTTC. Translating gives CASSGGGANEQFF.

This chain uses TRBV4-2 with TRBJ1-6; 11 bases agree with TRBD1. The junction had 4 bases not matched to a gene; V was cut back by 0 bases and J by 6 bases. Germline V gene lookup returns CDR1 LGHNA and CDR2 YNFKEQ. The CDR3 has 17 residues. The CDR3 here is CASSQEDRGRSNSPLHF. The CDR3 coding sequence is TGTGCCAGCAGCCAAGAGGACAGGGGGCGGAGTAATTCACCCCTCCACTTT.

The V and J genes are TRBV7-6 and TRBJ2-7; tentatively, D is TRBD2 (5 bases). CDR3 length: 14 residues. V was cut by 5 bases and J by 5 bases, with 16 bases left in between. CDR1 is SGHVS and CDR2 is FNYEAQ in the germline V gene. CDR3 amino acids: CASSRSGFNDEQYF. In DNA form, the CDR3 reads TGTGCCAGCAGCCGTTCGGGGTTTAACGACGAGCAGTACTTC.

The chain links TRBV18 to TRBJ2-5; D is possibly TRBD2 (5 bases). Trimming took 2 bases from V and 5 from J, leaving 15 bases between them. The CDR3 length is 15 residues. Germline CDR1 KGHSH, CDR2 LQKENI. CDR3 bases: TGTGCCAGCTCACCAGCTACGGCGTCGGGGGAGACCCAGTACTTC. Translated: CASSPATASGETQYF.

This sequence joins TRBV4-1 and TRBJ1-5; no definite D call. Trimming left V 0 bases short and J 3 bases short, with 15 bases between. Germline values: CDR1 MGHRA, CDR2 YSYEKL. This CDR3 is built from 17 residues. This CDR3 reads CASSQDQVGQVNQPQHF. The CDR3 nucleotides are TGCGCCAGCAGCCAAGATCAAGTTGGGCAGGTCAATCAGCCCCAGCATTTT.

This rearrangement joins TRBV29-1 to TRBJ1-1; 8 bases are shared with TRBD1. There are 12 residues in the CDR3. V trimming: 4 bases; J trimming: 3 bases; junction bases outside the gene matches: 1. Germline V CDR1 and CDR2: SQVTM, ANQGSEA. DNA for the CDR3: TGCAGCGTTGGCAGGGGGCACACTGAAGCTTTCTTT. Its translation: CSVGRGHTEAFF.

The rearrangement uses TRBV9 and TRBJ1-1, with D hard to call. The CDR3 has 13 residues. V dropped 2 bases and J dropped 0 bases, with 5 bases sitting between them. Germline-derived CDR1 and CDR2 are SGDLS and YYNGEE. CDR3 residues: CASSVSVNTEAFF. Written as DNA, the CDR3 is TGTGCCAGCAGCGTGTCTGTGAACACTGAAGCTTTCTTT.

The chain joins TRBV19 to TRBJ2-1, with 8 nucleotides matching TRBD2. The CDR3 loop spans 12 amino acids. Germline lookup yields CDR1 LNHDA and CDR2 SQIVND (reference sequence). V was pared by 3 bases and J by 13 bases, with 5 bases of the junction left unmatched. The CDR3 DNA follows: TGTGCCAGTAGTATCTCTGCGGGGGGTCAGTTCTTC. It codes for CASSISAGGQFF.

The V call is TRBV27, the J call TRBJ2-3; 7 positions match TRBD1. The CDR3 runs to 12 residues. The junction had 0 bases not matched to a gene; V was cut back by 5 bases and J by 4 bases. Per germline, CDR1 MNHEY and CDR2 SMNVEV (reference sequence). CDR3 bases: TGTGCCAGCAGTCAGGGGGCAGATACGCAGTATTTT. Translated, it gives CASSQGADTQYF.

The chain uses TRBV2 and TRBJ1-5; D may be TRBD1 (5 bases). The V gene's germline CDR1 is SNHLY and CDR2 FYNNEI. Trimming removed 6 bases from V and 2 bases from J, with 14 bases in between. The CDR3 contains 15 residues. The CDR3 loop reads CASRDGGYRNQPQHF. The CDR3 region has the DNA TGTGCCAGCAGGGACGGGGGGTATCGCAATCAGCCCCAGCATTTT.

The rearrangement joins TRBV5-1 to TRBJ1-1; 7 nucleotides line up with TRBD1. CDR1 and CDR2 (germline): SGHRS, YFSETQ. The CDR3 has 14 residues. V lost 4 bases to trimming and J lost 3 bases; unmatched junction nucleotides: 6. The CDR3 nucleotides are TGCGCCAGCAGCCTAGACAGGGTTGACACTGAAGCTTTCTTT. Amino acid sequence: CASSLDRVDTEAFF. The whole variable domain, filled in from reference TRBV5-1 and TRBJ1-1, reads KAGVTQTPRYLIKTRGQQVTLSCSPISGHRSVSWYQQTPGQGLQFLFEYFSETQRNKGNFPGRFSGRQFSNSRSEMNVSTLELGDSALYLCASSLDRVDTEAFFGQGTRLTVV.

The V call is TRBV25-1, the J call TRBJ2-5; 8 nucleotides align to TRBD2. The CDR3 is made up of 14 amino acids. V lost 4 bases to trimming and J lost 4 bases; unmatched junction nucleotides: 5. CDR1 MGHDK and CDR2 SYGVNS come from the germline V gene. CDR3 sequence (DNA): TGTGCCAGCAGTGGTGCCGGGACTAGAGAGACCCAGTACTTC. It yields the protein CASSGAGTRETQYF.

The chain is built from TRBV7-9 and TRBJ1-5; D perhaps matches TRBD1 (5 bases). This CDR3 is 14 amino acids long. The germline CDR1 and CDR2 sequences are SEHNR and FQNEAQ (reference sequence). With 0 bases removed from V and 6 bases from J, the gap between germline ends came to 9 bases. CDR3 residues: CASSLAGAPQPQHF. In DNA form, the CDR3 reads TGTGCCAGCAGCTTAGCAGGGGCGCCTCAGCCCCAGCATTTT.

The CDR3 sequence: CASSLTRKSDNEQFF. The CDR3, as DNA: TGTGCCAGCAGCTTGACTAGGAAAAGCGACAATGAGCAGTTCTTC. This chain uses TRBV5-5 with TRBJ2-1; the D gene is possibly TRBD2 (5 bases). Trimming cost V 1 base and J 5 bases, with 13 bases left between them. Looked up from germline, CDR1 is SGHKS and CDR2 is YYEKEE (reference sequence). The CDR3 loop spans 15 amino acids.

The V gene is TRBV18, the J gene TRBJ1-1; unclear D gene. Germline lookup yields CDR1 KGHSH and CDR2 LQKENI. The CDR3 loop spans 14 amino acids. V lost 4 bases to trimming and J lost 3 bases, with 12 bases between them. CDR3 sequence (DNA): TGTGCCAGCTCACGAACAAGCGGGGACACTGAAGCTTTCTTT. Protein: CASSRTSGDTEAFF. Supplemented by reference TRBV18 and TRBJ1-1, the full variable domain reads NAGVMQNPRHLVRRRGQEARLRCSPMKGHSHVYWYRQLPEEGLKFMVYLQKENIIDESGMPKERFSAEFPKEGPSILRIQQVVRGDSAAYFCASSRTSGDTEAFFGQGTRLTVV.

CDR3 sequence: CASSRMAREGTEAFF. DNA for the CDR3: TGTGCCAGCTCACGTATGGCCAGGGAGGGTACTGAAGCTTTCTTT. The chain combines TRBV18 with TRBJ1-1; D possibly corresponds to TRBD1 (5 bases). Germline CDR1 and CDR2: KGHSH and LQKENI. V was pared by 4 bases and J by 5 bases, with 17 bases between. There are 15 residues in the CDR3.

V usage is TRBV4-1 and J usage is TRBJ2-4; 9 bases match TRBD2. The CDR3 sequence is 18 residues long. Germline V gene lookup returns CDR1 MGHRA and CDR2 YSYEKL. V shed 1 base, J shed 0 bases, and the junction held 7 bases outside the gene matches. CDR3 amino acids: CASSQGGASGEAKNIQYF. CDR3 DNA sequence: TGCGCCAGCAGCCAAGGGGGGGCTAGCGGGGAAGCCAAAAACATTCAGTACTTC.

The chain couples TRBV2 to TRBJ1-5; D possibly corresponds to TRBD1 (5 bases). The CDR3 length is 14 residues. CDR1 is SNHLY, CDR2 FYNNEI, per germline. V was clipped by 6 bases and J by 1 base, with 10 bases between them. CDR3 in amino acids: CASRPGLSNQPQHF. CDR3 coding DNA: TGTGCCAGCAGGCCGGGACTGAGCAATCAGCCCCAGCATTTT.